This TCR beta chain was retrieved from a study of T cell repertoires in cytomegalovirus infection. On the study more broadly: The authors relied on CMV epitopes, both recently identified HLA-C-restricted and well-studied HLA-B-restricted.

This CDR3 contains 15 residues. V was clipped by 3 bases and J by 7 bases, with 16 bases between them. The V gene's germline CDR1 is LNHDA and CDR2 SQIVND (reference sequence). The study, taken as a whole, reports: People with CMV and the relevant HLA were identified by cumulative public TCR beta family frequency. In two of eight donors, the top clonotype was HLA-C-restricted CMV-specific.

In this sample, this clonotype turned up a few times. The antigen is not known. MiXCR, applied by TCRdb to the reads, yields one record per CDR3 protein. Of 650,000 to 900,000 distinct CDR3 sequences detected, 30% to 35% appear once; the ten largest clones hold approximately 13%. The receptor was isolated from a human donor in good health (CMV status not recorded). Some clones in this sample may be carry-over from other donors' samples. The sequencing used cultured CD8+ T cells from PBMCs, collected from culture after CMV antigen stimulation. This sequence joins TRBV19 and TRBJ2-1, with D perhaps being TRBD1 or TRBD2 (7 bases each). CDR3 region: CASSIGEGAFNEQFF. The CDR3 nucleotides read TGTGCCAGTAGTATCGGGGAGGGGGCGTTTAATGAGCAGTTCTTC.